The entry that follows covers one T cell receptor (beta chain) sequence. The data were obtained in a study of blood T cell repertoires in COVID-19. In the study overall: Researchers got acute and convalescent COVID-19 samples from the United States, Italy and Spain. PBMCs, B-cell-depleted T cells, or T cells provided the cDNA or gDNA that made up the material.

The CDR3 has 14 amino acids. Trimming removed 3 bases from V and 11 bases from J; junction bases left unmatched: 2. Germline values: CDR1 SNHLY, CDR2 FYNNEI. Original processing methods: Reference gene primers were amplified, and this amplification served to estimate nucleated cell counts. The repertoire was sequenced with immunoSEQ multiplex PCR; TCRdb's copy has only in-frame clones and lacks some. D and trimming were read from the DNA, whereas the V and J calls and clone size are those reported in that table. The table lists approximately 120,000 clones, 85% to 90% of them singletons. J is TRBJ2-1 and V is TRBV2; 15 bases fit TRBD2. Sequenced sample: peripheral blood. The sequence derives from an elderly man with active or convalescent COVID-19. This CDR3 reads CASSEGLAGGKQFF. The CDR3 nucleotides are TGTGCCAGCAGTGAGGGACTAGCGGGAGGAAAGCAGTTCTTC.